One TCR beta chain is described in this entry. The CDR3 contains 16 residues. Germline CDR1 and CDR2: PRHDT and FYEKMQ (reference sequence). Trimming shortened V by 0 bases and J by 1 base, and 12 bases separated the two germline ends. The primer mix had 60 Vbeta and 13 Jbeta primers. Some clones are missing from TCRdb's copy, which holds only in-frame ones; the method was immunoSEQ multiplex PCR. This table holds around 76,000 clones. The data stem from a study of cytomegalovirus exposure and HLA in healthy donors. The genes are TRBV13 and TRBJ1-1, with D unresolved. What was sequenced was PBMCs. This TCR was sampled from a boy aged 5-17 years in good health and CMV-seronegative. The CDR3 bases are TGTGCCAGCAGCTTAGGCCTAGGCAGTTCGAACACTGAAGCTTTCTTT. Protein: CASSLGLGSSNTEAFF. Together with reference TRBV13 and TRBJ1-1, the CDR3 gives the full variable domain: AAGVIQSPRHLIKEKRETATLKCYPIPRHDTVYWYQQGPGQDPQFLISFYEKMQSDKGSIPDRFSAQQFSDYHSELNMSSLELGDSALYFCASSLGLGSSNTEAFFGQGTRLTVV.